The 3 T cell receptor beta chains listed next were all sequenced from one sample in a study of somatic mutations in cytotoxic T cells in rheumatoid arthritis. TCRdb's copy holds only in-frame clones and misses some; the assay was immunoSEQ multiplex PCR. The sample contains tens of thousands of clones, approximately 80% of which appear only once. The source material was CD8+ T cells sorted from blood. These receptors were taken from a man aged 40-49 years in good health.

The genes are TRBV7-9 and TRBJ2-1, with 10 bases aligning to TRBD2. CDR3 length equals 13 residues. CDR1 and CDR2 from the germline V gene are SEHNR and FQNEAQ (reference sequence). Unmatched junction bases numbered 9, after V lost 11 bases and J lost 8 bases. The CDR3 region is CAGKREGLYEQFF. The CDR3 nucleotides are TGTGCCGGGAAGCGGGAGGGCCTCTATGAGCAGTTCTTC. Together with reference TRBV7-9 and TRBJ2-1, the CDR3 gives the full variable domain: DTGVSQNPRHKITKRGQNVTFRCDPISEHNRLYWYRQTLGQGPEFLTYFQNEAQLEKSRLLSDRFSAERPKGSFSTLEIQRTEQGDSAMYLCAGKREGLYEQFFGPGTRLTVL.

V gene TRBV10-3 combines with J gene TRBJ1-3; D gene unclear. Between the trimmed V and J ends, which lost 2 bases and 0 bases, there was a span of 14 bases. From germline, CDR1 is ENHRY and CDR2 SYGVKD. There are 17 residues in the CDR3. CDR3 DNA: TGTGCCATCAGTGAGCCAGGCAGCGTGAGCTCTGGAAACACCATATATTTT. Translation gives CAISEPGSVSSGNTIYF.

This clone was detected once. The V call is TRBV7-9, the J call TRBJ2-1; 7 bases line up with TRBD1. CDR1 SEHNR and CDR2 FQNEAQ come from the germline V gene (reference sequence). V gave up 5 bases and J gave up 5 bases; unmatched junction bases: 6. The CDR3 is 14 amino acids. In DNA, the CDR3 is TGTGCCAGCAGCCATAGGGACAGTAACAATGAGCAGTTCTTC. It yields the protein CASSHRDSNNEQFF.